This entry features one TCR beta chain sequence. This clone's antigen is unknown. A read error may account for a junction end that differs from germline. Without any cell sorting, total RNA and DNA were extracted together from approximately 20-30 mg of bulk tissue using the AllPrep DNA/RNA mini kit. Surgical resection was performed in China between November 2015 and early 2016 on about 5 patients with histopathologically diagnosed primary liver carcinoma. Chronic HBV infection was present in the patients, and the patients were treatment-naive at sampling. Five spatially separated regions were sampled from each tumor: the superior, inferior, left-lateral and right-lateral poles, plus the tumor centre. According to histology, viable tumor cells made up more than 90% of every tumor sample. Pieces of fresh tumor and adjacent tissue were cut in half, with one half kept in RNAlater at -80 degrees C and the other half sent for histology.

The data are from a study of tumor-infiltrating lymphocytes in primary liver carcinoma (dated by TCRdb to about 2017). Regarding the study in general: The five patients, three men and two women aged 30 to 69 years, had hepatocellular carcinoma (four) or combined HCC and intrahepatic cholangiocarcinoma (one). A total of 35 specimens from 5 patients underwent TCRbeta repertoire sequencing, comprising around 25 tumor regions, 5 adjacent noncancerous liver tissues and 5 peripheral blood samples. Each sample produced roughly 3.5 to 8 million productive TCRbeta reads, and read depth showed no significant difference between tissue types. The five patients had tumors of stage T1-T3 N0M0, with maximum diameters ranging from about 4.2 to 11 cm. The study combined TCRbeta repertoire sequencing, expression microarrays and whole-exome sequencing across five regions of each liver tumor, with adjacent normal tissue and blood. The 20 to 30 tumor region samples were profiled with Agilent mRNA microarrays so that TCRbeta repertoire diversity could be related to the local molecular phenotype. Repertoires from technical replicates were highly reproducible, with mean shared-clone rates around 0.87 and correlation coefficients above 0.95.

Spanning cysteine to phenylalanine, the CDR3 consists of 12 amino acids. Of the read, only the CDR3 DNA is kept; its 36 bases are in frame from base 1. Via the germline V gene, CDR1 is SGHNT and CDR2 YENEEA. TCRbeta-specific cDNA was reverse-transcribed from approximately 500 ng total RNA using a constant-region primer and ProtoScript II reverse transcriptase. Construction of the TCRbeta libraries relied on three nested rounds of multiplex PCR, following a slightly modified ARM-PCR procedure. Each of the first two PCR rounds ran for around 10 cycles using multiplex TRBV1-TRBV30 forward primers together with a Cbeta reverse primer. Sample barcodes and Illumina adapters were added in a final 25-cycle PCR with Deep VentR polymerase. Amplicons of 200-500 bp were gel-purified with a QIAquick gel extraction kit before sequencing. An Illumina HiSeq 2500 was used to sequence the TCRbeta amplicons with 250-bp paired-end reads. The original methods were these. Trimmomatic v0.33 was used to quality-trim the reads, and FLASH v1.2.11 was used to merge paired reads so that full CDR3 sequences could be recovered. MiGEC v1.2.1b assigned V, D and J germline segments to the rearranged TCRbeta sequences. Clonotype statistics, along with Shannon-Wiener diversity indices, were calculated using VDJtools v1.0.0. Except for diversity analysis, only the 250 most abundant clonotypes of each sample were used in subsequent analyses to reduce sampling bias. TCRdb took the public reads, trimmed them with fastp at Q25, ran MiXCR for clone calling and kept in-frame beta chains. Every entry covers one CDR3 protein and lists the most common genes and DNA from its rows. V and J calls and clone size were set by TCRdb, not the authors. This sample gives roughly 70,000 distinct CDR3 sequences in total; roughly two thirds of them show up just once. The ten largest clones capture under 45% of the sample.

The investigation overall reported the following: The top 250 clones made up a significantly larger repertoire fraction in tumors than in blood (p = 0.039). With just a few patients in the study, the authors point out that the findings should be validated in a larger study. Just about 8-24% of top clones turned up in all five regions of a tumor, which suggests spatial heterogeneity among tumor-infiltrating T cells. Repertoire overlap was higher between tumor regions (mean around 35%) than tumor-adjacent (approximately 17%) or tumor-blood (about 14%) pairs, consistent with antigen-driven expansion. Since the samples were bulk and unsorted, there was no way to compare CD4+ and CD8+ T cell repertoires. Because sequencing covered only the TCR beta chain and unpaired alpha chains were not captured, true repertoire diversity is likely underestimated.

The sequenced sample was liver tumor tissue from sampling region 4. The label giving this sample's cell subset or site can be read as: tumor region T4, right-lateral pole. The chain was built from TRBV11-3 and TRBJ2-2; the D region possibly corresponds to TRBD2 (5 bases align). The source of this sequence is a man aged 35-49 years with primary liver carcinoma and hepatitis B virus infection. The CDR3 loop reads CTSGPYGGELFF. The DNA sequence is TGTACCAGCGGCCCTTACGGCGGGGAGCTGTTTTTT.